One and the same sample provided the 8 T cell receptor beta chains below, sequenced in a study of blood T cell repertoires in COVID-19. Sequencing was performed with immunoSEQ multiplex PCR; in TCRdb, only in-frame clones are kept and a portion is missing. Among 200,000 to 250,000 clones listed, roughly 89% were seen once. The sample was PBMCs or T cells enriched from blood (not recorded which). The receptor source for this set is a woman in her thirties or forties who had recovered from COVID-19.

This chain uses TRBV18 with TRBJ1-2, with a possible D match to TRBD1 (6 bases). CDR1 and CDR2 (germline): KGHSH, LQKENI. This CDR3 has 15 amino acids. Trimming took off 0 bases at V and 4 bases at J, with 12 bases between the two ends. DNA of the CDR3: TGTGCCAGCTCACCACCTATATCCAGGGGCTATGGCTACACCTTC. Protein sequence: CASSPPISRGYGYTF.

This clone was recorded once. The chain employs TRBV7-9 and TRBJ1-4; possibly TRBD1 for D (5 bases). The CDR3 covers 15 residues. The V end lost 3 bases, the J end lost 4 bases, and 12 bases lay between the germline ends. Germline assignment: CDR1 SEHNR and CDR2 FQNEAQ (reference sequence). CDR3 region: CASSFQGNINEKLFF. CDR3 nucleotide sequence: TGTGCCAGCAGCTTCCAGGGAAATATTAATGAAAAACTGTTTTTT.

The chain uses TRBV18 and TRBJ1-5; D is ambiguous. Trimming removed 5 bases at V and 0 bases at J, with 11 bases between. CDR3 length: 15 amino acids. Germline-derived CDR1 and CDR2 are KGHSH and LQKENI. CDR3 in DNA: TGTGCCAGCTCAGAAAGACACGATAGCAATCAGCCCCAGCATTTT. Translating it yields CASSERHDSNQPQHF.

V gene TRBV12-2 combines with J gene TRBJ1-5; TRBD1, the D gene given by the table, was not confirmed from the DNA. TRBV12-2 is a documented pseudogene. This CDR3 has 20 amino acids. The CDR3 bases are TGTGCAAGTCGCTTTCAGGGGCCATTTGTAGGGCACAAAATTGTACAGCCCCAGCATTTT. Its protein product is CASRFQGPFVGHKIVQPQHF.

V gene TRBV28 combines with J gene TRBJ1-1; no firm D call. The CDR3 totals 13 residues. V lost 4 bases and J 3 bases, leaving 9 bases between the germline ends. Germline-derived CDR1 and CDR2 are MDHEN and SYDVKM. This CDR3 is CASSSSGYTEAFF. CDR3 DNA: TGTGCCAGCAGTTCCTCAGGCTACACTGAAGCTTTCTTT.

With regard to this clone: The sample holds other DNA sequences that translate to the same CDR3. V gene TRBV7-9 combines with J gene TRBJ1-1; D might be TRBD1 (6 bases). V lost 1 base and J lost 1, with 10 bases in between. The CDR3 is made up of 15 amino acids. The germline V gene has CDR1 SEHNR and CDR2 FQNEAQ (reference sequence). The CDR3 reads CASSLVGAGNTEAFF. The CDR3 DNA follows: TGTGCCAGCAGCTTAGTGGGGGCGGGGAACACTGAAGCTTTCTTT.

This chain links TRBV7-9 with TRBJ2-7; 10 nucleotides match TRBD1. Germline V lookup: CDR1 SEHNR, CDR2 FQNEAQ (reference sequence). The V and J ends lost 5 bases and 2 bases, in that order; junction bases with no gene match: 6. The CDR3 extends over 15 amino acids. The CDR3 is CASSPTGQGAYEQYF. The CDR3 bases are TGTGCCAGCAGCCCGACAGGACAGGGGGCCTACGAGCAGTACTTC.

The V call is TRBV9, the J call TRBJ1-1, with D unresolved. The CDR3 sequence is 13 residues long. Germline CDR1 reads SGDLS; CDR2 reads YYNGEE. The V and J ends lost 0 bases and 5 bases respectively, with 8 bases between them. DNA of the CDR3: TGTGCCAGCAGCGTAGGACCGGGGACTGAAGCTTTCTTT. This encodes CASSVGPGTEAFF.